The clone carrying this T cell receptor beta chain was counted a few times. This record belongs to a study of blood T cell repertoires in COVID-19. Some clones are missing from TCRdb's copy, which holds only in-frame ones; the method was immunoSEQ multiplex PCR. The sample has a few hundred thousand clones; approximately 82% are singletons. Per the germline V gene, CDR1 is MDHEN and CDR2 is SYDVKM. The CDR3 covers 14 residues. Deletions cut 1 base from V and 9 bases from J, with 13 bases between. The chain links TRBV28 to TRBJ2-1; tentatively, D is TRBD1 (5 bases). Material for sequencing was peripheral blood. The receptor was isolated from a woman in her thirties or forties who had recovered from COVID-19. The CDR3 reads CASSLFSRASEQFF. In nucleotides, the CDR3 is TGTGCCAGCAGTTTATTCAGCAGGGCAAGTGAGCAGTTCTTC.